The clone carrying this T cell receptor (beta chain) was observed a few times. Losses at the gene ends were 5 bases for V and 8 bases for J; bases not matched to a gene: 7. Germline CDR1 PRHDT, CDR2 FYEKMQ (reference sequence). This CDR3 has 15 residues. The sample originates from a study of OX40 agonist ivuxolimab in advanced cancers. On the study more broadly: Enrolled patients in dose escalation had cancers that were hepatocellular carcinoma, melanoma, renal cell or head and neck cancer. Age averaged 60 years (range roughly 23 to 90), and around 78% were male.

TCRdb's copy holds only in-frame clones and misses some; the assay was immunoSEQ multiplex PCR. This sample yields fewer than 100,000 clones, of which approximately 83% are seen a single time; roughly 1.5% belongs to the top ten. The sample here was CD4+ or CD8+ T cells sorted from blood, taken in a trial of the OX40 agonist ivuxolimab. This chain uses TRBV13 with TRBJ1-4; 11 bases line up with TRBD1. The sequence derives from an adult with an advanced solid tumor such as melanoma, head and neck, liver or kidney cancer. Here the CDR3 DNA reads TGTGCCAGCAGCCTAAGGACAGGGGGCTTCGAAAAACTGTTTTTT. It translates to CASSLRTGGFEKLFF.